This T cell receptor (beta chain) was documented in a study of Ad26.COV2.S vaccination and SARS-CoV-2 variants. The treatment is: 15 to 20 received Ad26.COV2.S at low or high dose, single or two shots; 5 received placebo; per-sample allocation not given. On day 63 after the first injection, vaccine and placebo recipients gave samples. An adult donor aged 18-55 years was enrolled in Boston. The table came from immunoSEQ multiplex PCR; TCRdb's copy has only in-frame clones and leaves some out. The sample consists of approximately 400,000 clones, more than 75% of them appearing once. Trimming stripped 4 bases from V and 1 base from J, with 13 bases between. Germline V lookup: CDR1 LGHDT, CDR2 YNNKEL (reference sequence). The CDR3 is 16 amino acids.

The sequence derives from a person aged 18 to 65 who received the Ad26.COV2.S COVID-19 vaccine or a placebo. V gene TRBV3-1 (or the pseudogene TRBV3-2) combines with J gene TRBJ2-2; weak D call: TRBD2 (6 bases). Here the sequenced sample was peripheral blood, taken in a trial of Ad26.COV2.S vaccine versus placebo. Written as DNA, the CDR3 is TGTGCCAGCAGCCGATCTGAGACTAGGAACACCGGGGAGCTGTTTTTT. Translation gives CASSRSETRNTGELFF.